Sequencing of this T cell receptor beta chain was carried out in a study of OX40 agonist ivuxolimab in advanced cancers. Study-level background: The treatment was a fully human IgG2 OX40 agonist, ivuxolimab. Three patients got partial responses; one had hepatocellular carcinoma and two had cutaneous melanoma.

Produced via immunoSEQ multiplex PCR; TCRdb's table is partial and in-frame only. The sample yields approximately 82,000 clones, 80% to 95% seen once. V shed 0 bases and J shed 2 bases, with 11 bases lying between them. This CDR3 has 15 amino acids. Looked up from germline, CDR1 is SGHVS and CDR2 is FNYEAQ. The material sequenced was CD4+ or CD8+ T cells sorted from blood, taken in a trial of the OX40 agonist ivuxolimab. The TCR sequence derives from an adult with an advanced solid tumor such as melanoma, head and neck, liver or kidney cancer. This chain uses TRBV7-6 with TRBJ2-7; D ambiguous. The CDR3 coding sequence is TGTGCCAGCAGCTTAGCGTCGGGCACCACCTACGAGCAGTACTTC. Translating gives CASSLASGTTYEQYF.